Listed below are T cell receptor beta chains from one sample, sequenced in a study of beta chain features in type 1 diabetes. Assay used: immunoSEQ multiplex PCR; TCRdb lists only in-frame clones, some missing. The sample includes 310,000 or so clones, about 15% of them seen just once. Sequencing input: naive CD4+ T cells from blood. The receptor set was obtained from a man aged 18-30 years with type 1 diabetes. The CDR3 runs from the conserved cysteine through the conserved F or W. The order of the fields is clone size, D gene, V gene, J gene, CDR3 DNA, CDR3 protein. The D gene is left open where the match is weak. Some rows have no size entry. The others give once, few or many, or a class for an expanded clone.

NA,NA,TRBV28,TRBJ1-5,TGTGCCAGCAGTTTATTTTTTGTTCGCGCAGCGAGCAATCAGCCCCAGCATTTT,CASSLFFVRAASNQPQHF
once,NA,TRBV18,TRBJ2-7,TGTGCCAGCTCACCACTCAGGAGGGACGAGCAGTACTTC,CASSPLRRDEQYF
NA,NA,TRBV19,TRBJ2-7,TGTGCCAGTAGTCCCGGACACGGAGCTTCCTACGAGCAGTACTTC,CASSPGHGASYEQYF
NA,NA,TRBV5-4,TRBJ2-5,TGTGCCAGCAGCCCAGGAAAGGTGGGACTGGAGACCCAGTACTTC,CASSPGKVGLETQYF
NA,TRBD2,TRBV6-5,TRBJ2-1,TGTGCCAGCAGTTACTCGCTAGCGGGAGTGGCTGAGCAGTTCTTC,CASSYSLAGVAEQFF
once,TRBD1,TRBV6-6,TRBJ1-2,TGTGCCAGCAGTGTTCAACAGGGGGCTGATGGCTACACCTTC,CASSVQQGADGYTF
few,TRBD2,TRBV4-3,TRBJ2-3,TGCGCCAGCAGCCAAGGACTAGCGGGGGGGGGAAGCACAGATACGCAGTATTTT,CASSQGLAGGGSTDTQYF
NA,TRBD1,TRBV6-1,TRBJ2-7,TGTGCCAGCCTCGACAGGGGTTTCTACGAGCAGTACTTC,CASLDRGFYEQYF
NA,TRBD2,TRBV4-3,TRBJ2-1,TGCGCCAGCAGCCAAGATACGGGGGCCGCGGGGGGGATTTACAATGAGCAGTTCTTC,CASSQDTGAAGGIYNEQFF
few,NA,TRBV14,TRBJ2-7,TGTGCCAGCAGCCCGAACAGGAGGGCCTCCTACGAGCAGTACTTC,CASSPNRRASYEQYF
few,TRBD2,TRBV5-4,TRBJ2-7,TGTGCCAGCAGCCCGCTGCGAACGGGAGGGACCTACGAGCAGTACTTC,CASSPLRTGGTYEQYF
few,TRBD1,TRBV7-2,TRBJ2-5,TGTGCCAGCAGCAGGGACAGGGAAGAGACCCAGTACTTC,CASSRDREETQYF
many,NA,TRBV21-1,TRBJ2-5,TGTGCCAGCATTAGAATGCAAGAGACCCAGTACTTC,CASIRMQETQYF